This TCR beta chain was captured by sequencing in a study of radiation and T cells in renal cell carcinoma. Clones were read by immunoSEQ multiplex PCR, and TCRdb kept only the in-frame ones, dropping some. The sample contains 60,000 to 95,000 clones, around four fifths of which appear only once. As to time point: blood 4 weeks post-SBRT, at nephrectomy. Noted treatment: 15 Gy SBRT to primary tumor, nephrectomy 4 weeks later. The V end lost 3 bases, the J end lost 3 bases, and 9 bases lay between the germline ends. This CDR3 is 14 amino acids long. Germline V gives CDR1 LNHDA, CDR2 SQIVND (reference sequence). This clone showed up just once.

The sample was blood, taken from a patient whose treatment included radiotherapy and nephrectomy. This clonotype was obtained from a woman aged 55-69 years with renal cell carcinoma. The chain joins TRBV19 to TRBJ1-5, with D possibly TRBD1 on 5 matching bases. CDR3 sequence: CASSMSGPNQPQHF. CDR3 DNA: TGTGCCAGTAGTATGTCGGGACCCAATCAGCCCCAGCATTTT.